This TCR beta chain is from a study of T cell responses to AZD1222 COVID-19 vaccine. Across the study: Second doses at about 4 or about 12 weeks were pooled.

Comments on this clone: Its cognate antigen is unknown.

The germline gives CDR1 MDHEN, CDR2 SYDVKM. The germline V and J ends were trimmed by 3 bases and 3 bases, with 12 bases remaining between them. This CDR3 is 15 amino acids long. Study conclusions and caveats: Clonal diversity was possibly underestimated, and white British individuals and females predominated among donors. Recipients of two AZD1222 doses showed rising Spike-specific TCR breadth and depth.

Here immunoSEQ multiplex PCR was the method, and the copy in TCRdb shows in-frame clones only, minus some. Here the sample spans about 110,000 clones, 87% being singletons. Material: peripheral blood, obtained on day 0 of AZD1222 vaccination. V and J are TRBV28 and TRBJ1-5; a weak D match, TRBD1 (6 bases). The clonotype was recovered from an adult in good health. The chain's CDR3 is CASSFNDRTNQPQHF. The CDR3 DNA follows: TGTGCCAGCAGTTTTAACGACAGGACCAATCAGCCCCAGCATTTT.